Listed here are 28 T cell receptor beta chains from one sample, sequenced in a study of blood T cells in healthy people across ages. The second PCR ran about 6 to 12 cycles with a sample-barcoded 5' primer and J-beta primers. TCRdb re-called the 5' RACE reads with MiXCR, one entry per CDR3 protein. The table lists fewer than 750,000 distinct CDR3 sequences, around 52% of them singletons, with roughly 14% in the top ten. The sample was blood. The receptors here all came from a woman of 80 years or more in good health.

A few counts support this clonotype. A much larger clone lies a single base off, so this may be a read error. V gene TRBV11-1 combines with J gene TRBJ2-1; D is possibly TRBD1 or TRBD2 (5 bases each). Germline CDR1 SGHAT, CDR2 FQDESV (reference sequence). V was shortened by 11 bases and J by 0 bases, with 17 bases between the two germline ends. The CDR3 covers 15 residues. The CDR3 is CACRDVASSYNEQFF. DNA for the CDR3: TGTGCCTGCCGGGACGTAGCTAGCTCCTACAATGAGCAGTTCTTC.

This rearrangement joins TRBV28 to TRBJ1-1; a weak D match, TRBD1 (6 bases). Germline values: CDR1 MDHEN, CDR2 SYDVKM. The CDR3 consists of 15 residues. Trimming removed 3 bases at V and 0 bases at J, with 11 bases between. CDR3 nucleotides: TGTGCCAGCAGTTTCGGGGGGCACATGAACACTGAAGCTTTCTTT. It codes for CASSFGGHMNTEAFF. Full variable domain (rest looked up from reference TRBV28 and TRBJ1-1): DVKVTQSSRYLVKRTGEKVFLECVQDMDHENMFWYRQDPGLGLRLIYFSYDVKMKEKGDIPEGYSVSREKKERFSLILESASTNQTSMYLCASSFGGHMNTEAFFGQGTRLTVV.

The chain joins TRBV27 to TRBJ2-5; unclear D gene. This CDR3 has 12 residues. V was shortened by 8 bases and J by 0 bases, with 7 bases between the two germline ends. Germline V gene sequence: CDR1 MNHEY, CDR2 SMNVEV (reference sequence). CDR3 loop: CASRTNQETQYF. DNA of the CDR3: TGTGCCAGCCGCACAAACCAAGAGACCCAGTACTTC.

This clonotype was seen at least ten times. The rearrangement links TRBV20-1 to TRBJ2-5, with D possibly matching TRBD1 (5 bases). Germline assignment: CDR1 DFQATT and CDR2 SNEGSKA (reference sequence). The CDR3 is 12 residues long. Trimming left V 3 bases short and J 4 bases short, with 9 bases between. CDR3 region: CSASLQGETQYF. In nucleotides, the CDR3 is TGCAGTGCTAGCCTGCAGGGAGAGACCCAGTACTTC.

This clonotype has a count of ten or more. This chain joins TRBV4-1 and TRBJ2-7; D unresolved. CDR3 length: 15 residues. CDR1 and CDR2 from the germline V gene are MGHRA and YSYEKL. Trimming took 3 bases from V and 3 from J, leaving 15 bases between them. The CDR3 bases are TGCGCCAGCAGCCATGGCCCCGAACTTTTCTACGAGCAGTACTTC. This sequence encodes CASSHGPELFYEQYF.

This clonotype showed up many times. The chain links TRBV7-2 to TRBJ2-7; 8 nucleotides agree with TRBD1. In germline, CDR1 is SGHTA, CDR2 FQGNSA. The junction had 5 bases not matched to a gene; V was cut back by 4 bases and J by 3 bases. The CDR3 has 14 residues. DNA for the CDR3: TGTGCCAGCAGCTCAAGGACAGGGATCTACGAGCAGTACTTC. Translating it yields CASSSRTGIYEQYF.

V is TRBV12-3 or TRBV12-4 and J is TRBJ2-1, with D possibly TRBD2 on 6 matching bases. Trimming took off 3 bases at V and 8 bases at J, with 20 bases between the two ends. This CDR3 region has 16 residues. CDR3 in DNA: TGTGCCAGCAGTTTTGGTGGTTCCCTTCCGGGGGATGAGCAGTTCTTC. It yields the protein CASSFGGSLPGDEQFF.

This clonotype showed up many times. This may arise from a read error, as a much more abundant clone is one base away. The chain uses TRBV6-5 and TRBJ2-1, with D unclear. V lost 1 base and J 9 bases, leaving 19 bases between the germline ends. Germline-derived CDR1 and CDR2 are MNHEY and SVGAGI. There are 16 residues in the CDR3. CDR3 nucleotide sequence: TGTGCCAGCAGTTACTTTGTGCTAGTAAAGGCCCCTGAGCAGTTCTTC. Protein: CASSYFVLVKAPEQFF.

In regard to this clonotype: Germline and junction disagree at one end, which may indicate a read error. The genes are TRBV28 and TRBJ2-5; maybe TRBD1 (6 bases). CDR3 size: 12 residues. CDR1 and CDR2 (germline): MDHEN, SYDVKM. CDR3 in amino acids: CASSMGHSEQNF. The CDR3 DNA is TGTGCCAGCAGTATGGGACATAGCGAGCAGAACTTC.

This clonotype has a handful of counts. This sequence joins TRBV20-1 and TRBJ2-7; perhaps D is TRBD1 or TRBD2 (6 bases each). The V gene's germline CDR1 is DFQATT and CDR2 SNEGSKA (reference sequence). Trimming took 4 bases from V and 0 from J, leaving 16 bases between them. CDR3 length equals 15 residues. The CDR3 protein is CSAKGSGALSYEQYF. The CDR3 nucleotides read TGCAGTGCTAAGGGATCGGGGGCACTCTCCTACGAGCAGTACTTC.

This chain connects TRBV7-2 to TRBJ2-1; D is ambiguous. The CDR3 sequence is 12 residues long. The germline V gene encodes CDR1 SGHTA and CDR2 FQGNSA. V shed 5 bases and J shed 13 bases, with 15 bases lying between them. CDR3: CASSLHQETQFF. The CDR3 DNA is TGTGCCAGCAGCCTACATCAAGAGACCCAGTTCTTC.

The chain couples TRBV9 to TRBJ2-1, with D perhaps matching TRBD2 (5 bases). CDR3 size: 16 residues. Trimming cost V 4 bases and J 0 bases, with 14 bases left between them. Looked up from germline, CDR1 is SGDLS and CDR2 is YYNGEE. DNA for the CDR3: TGTGCCAGCAGCCACCTCCCACGGGGCTCCTACAATGAGCAGTTCTTC. This codes for CASSHLPRGSYNEQFF.

As regards this clonotype: This may stem from a read error, because a much larger clone lies one nucleotide away. V is TRBV7-2 and J is TRBJ2-1, with D possibly being TRBD2 (6 bases). From germline, CDR1 is SGHTA and CDR2 FQGNSA. The CDR3 is made up of 13 amino acids. In DNA, the CDR3 is TGTGCCTGCAGTTGGGGACTTTACAATGAGCAGTTCTTC. Its translation: CACSWGLYNEQFF.

The chain recombines TRBV29-1 with TRBJ1-1; D is perhaps TRBD1 (6 bases). The CDR3 runs 14 residues. The V end lost 4 bases, the J end lost 1 base, and 13 bases lay between the germline ends. Germline loops: CDR1 SQVTM, CDR2 ANQGSEA. CDR3 protein: CSVVRHRENTEAFF. DNA for the CDR3: TGCAGCGTTGTAAGGCACAGGGAGAACACTGAAGCTTTCTTT.

This clonotype was recorded once. Given a much more abundant clone one base away, this may be a read error. J is TRBJ2-1 and V is TRBV20-1, with D tentatively TRBD1 (6 bases). The CDR3 has 13 amino acids. CDR1 is DFQATT and CDR2 is SNEGSKA in the germline V gene (reference sequence). The CDR3 sequence is CSATRGSYNEQVF. The CDR3 DNA follows: TGCAGTGCTACCAGGGGTTCCTACAATGAGCAGGTCTTC.

This clonotype was observed once. The chain recombines TRBV6-5 with TRBJ2-5; unclear D gene. The J call may not be correct, given that the DNA end is closer to TRBJ2-7. The CDR3 is 13 residues long. The germline V gene has CDR1 MNHEY and CDR2 SVGAGI. CDR3 residues: CASSSPRVREQYF. The DNA for the CDR3 is TGTGCCAGCAGTTCTCCTAGGGTCCGCGAGCAGTACTTC.

This clonotype was counted a few times. The chain joins TRBV7-9 to TRBJ2-1; tentative D call: TRBD1 (5 bases). In germline, CDR1 is SEHNR, CDR2 FQNEAQ (reference sequence). The CDR3 consists of 15 residues. Between the trimmed V and J ends, which lost 4 bases and 6 bases, there was a span of 16 bases. CDR3 protein: CASSSPQGIGNEQFF. CDR3 nucleotides: TGTGCCAGCAGCTCCCCCCAGGGAATTGGCAATGAGCAGTTCTTC.

Ten or more counts support this clonotype. This chain connects TRBV5-1 to TRBJ2-4; 7 positions match TRBD1. The germline V gene encodes CDR1 SGHRS and CDR2 YFSETQ. The junction had 7 bases not matched to a gene; V was cut back by 4 bases and J by 6 bases. This CDR3 spans 14 amino acids. The CDR3 is CASSEGQLANIQYF. DNA of the CDR3: TGCGCCAGCAGCGAGGGACAGCTAGCAAACATTCAGTACTTC.

Turning to this clonotype: A much larger clonotype is one base distant, so this may be a read error. V usage is TRBV29-1 and J usage is TRBJ2-6; D is uncertain. The CDR3 extends over 14 amino acids. Germline CDR1 is SQVTM and CDR2 is ANQGSEA. Here the CDR3 DNA reads TGCAGCGTTGATCTGGGCTCTGGGACCAACGTCCTGACTTTC. Protein sequence: CSVDLGSGTNVLTF.

The CDR3 coding sequence is TGCAGTGCTATTCCAACCCAGGATACGCAGTATTTT. It specifies CSAIPTQDTQYF. The V gene is TRBV20-1, the J gene TRBJ2-3; D remains ambiguous. Trimming removed 4 bases at V and 6 bases at J, with 11 bases between. There are 12 residues in the CDR3. The germline V gene has CDR1 DFQATT and CDR2 SNEGSKA (reference sequence).

Remarks on this clonotype: Since a much larger clone is just one base distant, this may be a read error. This chain links TRBV5-1 with TRBJ2-7; 9 bases are a match to TRBD1. Looked up from germline, CDR1 is SGHRS and CDR2 is YFSETQ. This CDR3 contains 14 residues. This chain's CDR3 is CAGSLAGQGSRQYF. CDR3 DNA: TGCGCCGGCAGCTTGGCCGGACAGGGGTCGAGGCAGTACTTC.

Worth noting for this clonotype: A much larger clone lies a single base off, so this may be a read error. The J gene is TRBJ2-5, the V gene TRBV7-7, with 10 positions matching TRBD2. Germline V gene sequence: CDR1 SSHAT, CDR2 FNYEAQ (reference sequence). Trimming took 5 bases from V and 5 from J; bases not matched to a gene: 8. There are 15 residues in the CDR3. The DNA for the CDR3 is TGTGCCAGCAGCATACGAGCGGGAGGGCCGGAGACCCAGTACTTC. This gives the protein CASSIRAGGPETQYF.

This chain links TRBV7-9 with TRBJ1-6; D is perhaps TRBD1 (5 bases). Germline loops: CDR1 SEHNR, CDR2 FQNEAQ (reference sequence). This CDR3 is built from 15 residues. V gave up 0 bases and J gave up 8 bases, with 11 bases separating them. For the CDR3, the DNA is TGTGCCAGCAGCTTAGCTGGCAGGGATGATTCACCCCTCCACTTT. Translation: CASSLAGRDDSPLHF.

The rearrangement links TRBV14 to TRBJ2-7, with unresolved D. The CDR3 spans 12 residues. Trimming left V 3 bases short and J 6 bases short, with 9 bases between. Germline V CDR1 and CDR2: SGHDN, FVKESK. CDR3 DNA: TGTGCCAGCAGCCATAGGACCTCCGAGCAGTACTTC. Translation gives CASSHRTSEQYF. The entire variable domain, with the rest obtained from reference TRBV14 and TRBJ2-7, is as follows: EAGVTQFPSHSVIEKGQTVTLRCDPISGHDNLYWYRRVMGKEIKFLLHFVKESKQDESGMPNNRFLAERTGGTYSTLKVQPAELEDSGVYFCASSHRTSEQYFGPGTRLTVT.

The table lists this clonotype with a few counts. The chain links TRBV27 to TRBJ2-7; D gene unclear. The CDR3 contains 10 residues. V was clipped by 10 bases and J by 7 bases, with 11 bases between them. CDR1 is MNHEY, CDR2 SMNVEV, per germline (reference sequence). As DNA, the CDR3 is TGTGCCAACTGGATCGGAGAGCAGTACTTC. Its protein is CANWIGEQYF.

There are a few counts of this clonotype. The chain couples TRBV30 to TRBJ2-1, with no clear D. Germline CDR1 GTSNPN, CDR2 SVGIG (reference sequence). The CDR3 totals 10 residues. The germline V and J ends were trimmed by 0 bases and 10 bases, with 4 bases remaining between them. The CDR3 protein is CAWSVREQFF. The DNA of the CDR3 is TGTGCCTGGAGTGTTCGCGAGCAGTTCTTC.

In the case of this clonotype: A much larger clone lies one base from this, so it may be a read error. J is TRBJ2-1 and V is TRBV18; 8 nucleotides line up with TRBD1. Germline lookup yields CDR1 KGHSH and CDR2 LQKENI. This CDR3 is built from 14 residues. The CDR3 sequence: CACSTRTGSDEQFF. As DNA, the CDR3 is TGTGCCTGCTCCACTAGGACAGGGAGCGATGAGCAGTTCTTC. Based on the CDR3 plus reference TRBV18 and TRBJ2-1, the full variable domain is NAGVMQNPRHLVRRRGQEARLRCSPMKGHSHVYWYRQLPEEGLKFMVYLQKENIIDESGMPKERFSAEFPKEGPSILRIQQVVRGDSAAYFCACSTRTGSDEQFFGPGTRLTVL.

J is TRBJ2-3 and V is TRBV6-4; 10 nucleotides align to TRBD1. Germline V gene lookup returns CDR1 MRHNA and CDR2 SNTAGT. V shed 3 bases, J shed 4 bases, and the junction held 1 base outside the gene matches. This CDR3 is 14 amino acids long. Here the CDR3 reads CASSEGTGADTQYF. CDR3 nucleotides: TGTGCCAGCAGTGAAGGGACAGGGGCAGATACGCAGTATTTT.